The 25 T cell receptor beta chains below were found in one sample sequenced in a study of blood T cells in healthy people across ages. Through a sample-barcoded 5' primer and a J-beta primer mix, a second PCR was run for roughly 6 to 12 cycles. TCRdb reprocessed the 5' RACE reads via MiXCR and lists one record per CDR3 protein. Of 630,000 or so distinct CDR3 sequences listed, roughly 31% are singletons. Material for sequencing was blood. The receptors stem from an elderly woman in good health.

The J gene is TRBJ2-1, the V gene TRBV20-1; unclear D gene. Germline V gives CDR1 DFQATT, CDR2 SNEGSKA (reference sequence). This CDR3 contains 14 residues. V lost 4 bases, J lost 0 bases, and 10 bases lay in between. CDR3: CSATPSRSYNEQFF. The CDR3 DNA sequence: TGCAGTGCTACGCCGTCCCGCTCCTACAATGAGCAGTTCTTC.

This clonotype came up many times. The genes are TRBV28 and TRBJ1-2; D is ambiguous. Trimming stripped 6 bases from V and 2 bases from J, with 10 bases between. CDR3 size: 13 residues. Germline CDR1 reads MDHEN; CDR2 reads SYDVKM. The CDR3 bases are TGTGCCAGCAGAGGCAGTATCAACTATGGCTACACCTTC. Translating it yields CASRGSINYGYTF.

The J gene is TRBJ2-7, the V gene TRBV28; 10 bases align to TRBD2. V lost 8 bases and J lost 5; bases outside the gene matches: 18. Germline CDR1 MDHEN, CDR2 SYDVKM. The CDR3 is made up of 17 amino acids. The DNA of the CDR3 is TGTGCCAGCCGAAGGAGCCTAGCGGGGGTAGCCCTGCACGAGCAGTACTTC. Residues: CASRRSLAGVALHEQYF.

The chain links TRBV13 to TRBJ2-5; D is ambiguous. The J call could be wrong; TRBJ2-7 is a better fit for the DNA end. The CDR3 consists of 13 residues. Germline V gives CDR1 PRHDT, CDR2 FYEKMQ (reference sequence). For the CDR3, the DNA is TGTGCCAGCAGCTTATCGGATGGCTACGAGCAGTACTTC. It specifies CASSLSDGYEQYF.

V usage is TRBV5-4 and J usage is TRBJ2-7; D might be TRBD1 (6 bases). Germline lookup yields CDR1 SGHNT and CDR2 YYREEE (reference sequence). The ends were cut back, 0 bases at V and 7 bases at J, with 11 bases in the middle. This CDR3 spans 13 amino acids. CDR3 in DNA: TGTGCCAGCAGCTTGGTCAGGGGTCGGGAGCAGTACTTC. It encodes CASSLVRGREQYF.

The chain combines TRBV9 with TRBJ2-3, with D uncertain. Germline CDR1 and CDR2: SGDLS and YYNGEE. This CDR3 is built from 16 residues. The V end lost 4 bases, the J end lost 5 bases, and 20 bases lay between the germline ends. The CDR3 reads CASSLMGTDTRDTQYF. The CDR3 bases are TGTGCCAGCAGCCTTATGGGAACAGACACAAGAGATACGCAGTATTTT. Drawing the rest from reference TRBV9 and TRBJ2-3, the complete variable domain is DSGVTQTPKHLITATGQRVTLRCSPRSGDLSVYWYQQSLDQGLQFLIQYYNGEERAKGNILERFSAQQFPDLHSELNLSSLELGDSALYFCASSLMGTDTRDTQYFGPGTRLTVL.

The chain couples TRBV5-6 to TRBJ2-2; a weak D match, TRBD1 (6 bases). Trimming stripped 4 bases from V and 15 bases from J, with 16 bases between. The germline V gene encodes CDR1 SGHDT and CDR2 YYEEEE. The CDR3 covers 12 residues. CDR3 coding DNA: TGTGCCAGCAGCCGGGGTACAGGGTTGATGTTTTTT. It yields the protein CASSRGTGLMFF.

The V gene is TRBV30, the J gene TRBJ1-2; no clear D. Trimming shortened V by 2 bases and J by 9 bases, and 10 bases separated the two germline ends. The CDR3 consists of 11 residues. Germline CDR1 is GTSNPN and CDR2 is SVGIG (reference sequence). CDR3 sequence: CAWSPLESYTF. In DNA, the CDR3 is TGTGCCTGGAGTCCCCTGGAGAGCTACACCTTC.

This clonotype showed up just a few times. V is TRBV7-2 and J is TRBJ1-1; unclear D gene. CDR1 and CDR2 from the germline V gene are SGHTA and FQGNSA. V lost 0 bases and J 4 bases, leaving 12 bases between the germline ends. This CDR3 comprises 15 residues. Written as DNA, the CDR3 is TGTGCCAGCAGCTTAGCGCAAGGGAGGGCCACTGAAGCTTTCTTT. Translated: CASSLAQGRATEAFF. The complete variable domain, with remaining parts taken from reference TRBV7-2 and TRBJ1-1, reads GAGVSQSPSNKVTEKGKDVELRCDPISGHTALYWYRQSLGQGLEFLIYFQGNSAPDKSGLPSDRFSAERTGGSVSTLTIQRTQQEDSAVYLCASSLAQGRATEAFFGQGTRLTVV.

This clonotype has at least ten counts. The chain combines TRBV9 with TRBJ2-5, with D hard to call. This CDR3 comprises 13 residues. Trimming removed 0 bases at V and 2 bases at J, with 5 bases between. Per germline, CDR1 SGDLS and CDR2 YYNGEE. The CDR3 bases are TGTGCCAGCAGCGTAGGGCGGCAAGAGACCCAGTACTTC. This codes for CASSVGRQETQYF.

On this clonotype: A junction end diverges from the germline sequence, so it may reflect a read error. CDR3 residues: CASSLAGTSGYNEQFF. DNA of the CDR3: TGTGCCAGCAGCCTAGCCGGGACTAGCGGCTACAATGAGCAGTTCTTC. J is TRBJ2-1 and V is TRBV7-2; the match to TRBD2 covers 11 bases. Germline CDR1 reads SGHTA; CDR2 reads FQGNSA. The CDR3 is 16 amino acids.

Concerning this clonotype: A much more abundant neighbour one base away suggests this may be a read error. The V gene is TRBV5-6, the J gene TRBJ1-1, with TRBD1 identical over 8 bases. The germline gives CDR1 SGHDT, CDR2 YYEEEE. The CDR3 is made up of 16 amino acids. CDR3 protein: CASSFVPGQENTEACF. The CDR3 nucleotides are TGTGCCAGCAGCTTCGTCCCGGGACAGGAGAACACTGAAGCTTGCTTT.

In this sample, this clonotype turned up many times. The V call is TRBV5-1, the J call TRBJ2-3, with TRBD2 matching over 13 bases. This CDR3 is 18 amino acids long. V gave up 5 bases and J gave up 2 bases; unmatched junction bases: 11. CDR1 SGHRS and CDR2 YFSETQ come from the germline V gene. CDR3 region: CASSLTSGGLPDTDTQYF. The CDR3 DNA sequence: TGCGCCAGCAGTTTGACTAGCGGGGGGCTCCCGGACACAGATACGCAGTATTTT. The entire variable domain, with the rest obtained from reference TRBV5-1 and TRBJ2-3, is as follows: KAGVTQTPRYLIKTRGQQVTLSCSPISGHRSVSWYQQTPGQGLQFLFEYFSETQRNKGNFPGRFSGRQFSNSRSEMNVSTLELGDSALYLCASSLTSGGLPDTDTQYFGPGTRLTVL.

The chain combines TRBV5-1 with TRBJ2-2; the D gene could be TRBD1 or TRBD2 (6 bases each). Germline loops: CDR1 SGHRS, CDR2 YFSETQ. CDR3 length equals 15 residues. V was pared by 0 bases and J by 5 bases, with 11 bases between. CDR3 coding DNA: TGCGCCAGCAGCTTGGCCGGGGGCCAGACCGGGGAGCTGTTTTTT. Translating it yields CASSLAGGQTGELFF. Together with reference TRBV5-1 and TRBJ2-2, the CDR3 gives the full variable domain: KAGVTQTPRYLIKTRGQQVTLSCSPISGHRSVSWYQQTPGQGLQFLFEYFSETQRNKGNFPGRFSGRQFSNSRSEMNVSTLELGDSALYLCASSLAGGQTGELFFGEGSRLTVL.

This clonotype showed up many times. V gene TRBV5-1 combines with J gene TRBJ2-7; 9 bases match TRBD1. Germline V gives CDR1 SGHRS, CDR2 YFSETQ. The CDR3 runs 15 residues. V dropped 4 bases and J dropped 6; count of bases not matched to a gene: 11. The CDR3 sequence is CASSAYGTGSAEQYF. CDR3 in DNA: TGCGCCAGCAGCGCGTATGGGACAGGGTCGGCCGAGCAGTACTTC.

This clonotype was observed at least ten times. The genes are TRBV3-1 and TRBJ2-4; D gene ambiguous. CDR1 LGHDT and CDR2 YNNKEL come from the germline V gene (reference sequence). The CDR3 covers 17 residues. The ends were cut back, 3 bases at V and 1 base at J, with 16 bases in the middle. The CDR3 coding sequence is TGTGCCAGCAGCCATCTCCCGATGATGGGGGCCAAAAACATTCAGTACTTC. Translating gives CASSHLPMMGAKNIQYF.

The chain links TRBV18 to TRBJ2-7, with 7 nucleotides matching TRBD1. The length of the CDR3 is 15 residues. With 3 bases clipped from V and 3 bases from J, the junction kept 8 bases outside the gene matches. Looked up from germline, CDR1 is KGHSH and CDR2 is LQKENI. CDR3 sequence reads: CASSPSPGGLYEQYF. CDR3 DNA sequence: TGTGCCAGCTCACCCTCTCCAGGGGGTCTCTACGAGCAGTACTTC.

As regards this clonotype: A single base separates this from a much larger clone, so it may be a read error. The rearrangement uses TRBV6-6 and TRBJ1-2, with D possibly matching TRBD1 (5 bases). The germline gives CDR1 MNHNY, CDR2 SVGAGI (reference sequence). V lost 2 bases and J 6 bases, leaving 10 bases between the germline ends. This CDR3 spans 13 amino acids. The CDR3 loop is CASSYLSRDGYTF. The CDR3 DNA is TGTGCCAGCAGTTACCTCAGCAGGGATGGCTACACCTTC.

This clonotype turned up a few times. This sequence may be a read error, since a much larger clone differs from it by one base. This chain joins TRBV6-5 and TRBJ2-5, with D perhaps matching TRBD1 or TRBD2 (5 bases each). Germline V gene sequence: CDR1 MNHEY, CDR2 SVGAGI. The CDR3 is 13 amino acids. V was trimmed by 6 bases and J by 5 bases, leaving 13 bases between them. The CDR3 DNA follows: TGTGCCAGCAGGTACGAGGGGCCGGAGACCCAGTACTTC. Encoded protein: CASRYEGPETQYF.

This clonotype was counted ten times or more. V gene TRBV6-2 or TRBV6-3 combines with J gene TRBJ2-7, with D unclear. This CDR3 contains 13 residues. CDR1 is MNHEY, CDR2 SVGEGT, per germline. V lost 1 base and J 2 bases, leaving 6 bases between the germline ends. CDR3 in DNA: TGTGCCAGCAGTTACTTGACTGCCTACGAGCAGTACTTC. Translated: CASSYLTAYEQYF.

This clonotype appeared a few times. A read error may be the cause here, since a much bigger clone is one base away. The chain is built from TRBV7-2 and TRBJ2-6, with 7 bases matching TRBD1. This CDR3 is built from 19 residues. In germline, CDR1 is SGHTA, CDR2 FQGNSA. CDR3 in DNA: TGTGCCAGCAGCTTAGCTGGCAGGGGGACAAGCTCTGGGGCCAACGTCCGGACTTTC. It yields the protein CASSLAGRGTSSGANVRTF.

This clonotype was observed many times. The rearrangement links TRBV12-3 or TRBV12-4 to TRBJ1-6, with unresolved D. The CDR3 sequence is 15 residues long. The V end was cut by 2 bases, the J end by 4 bases, with 9 bases between. CDR3 in amino acids: CASSLQVGYNSPLHF. The CDR3 nucleotides read TGTGCCAGCAGTTTACAGGTGGGGTATAATTCACCCCTCCACTTT.

This clonotype was found many times. The chain couples TRBV15 to TRBJ2-1; D possibly corresponds to TRBD2 (6 bases). The germline V gene encodes CDR1 LNHNV and CDR2 YYDKDF (reference sequence). CDR3 size: 15 residues. Trimming left V 0 bases short and J 4 bases short, with 10 bases between. CDR3 sequence (DNA): TGTGCCACCAGCAGAGAACGAAGCGGGTACAATGAGCAGTTCTTC. It specifies CATSRERSGYNEQFF. The complete variable domain, with remaining parts taken from reference TRBV15 and TRBJ2-1, reads DAMVIQNPRYQVTQFGKPVTLSCSQTLNHNVMYWYQQKSSQAPKLLFHYYDKDFNNEADTPDNFQSRRPNTSFCFLDIRSPGLGDTAMYLCATSRERSGYNEQFFGPGTRLTVL.

This clonotype was seen repeatedly, ten times or more. J is TRBJ2-3 and V is TRBV14; D is ambiguous. CDR3 length equals 15 residues. Germline-derived CDR1 and CDR2 are SGHDN and FVKESK. V lost 1 base to trimming and J lost 2 bases, with 10 bases between them. The CDR3 nucleotides read TGTGCCAGCAGCCAAGTGCTTCCTCCCACAGATACGCAGTATTTT. This gives the protein CASSQVLPPTDTQYF. Full variable domain (remainder filled in from reference TRBV14 and TRBJ2-3): EAGVTQFPSHSVIEKGQTVTLRCDPISGHDNLYWYRRVMGKEIKFLLHFVKESKQDESGMPNNRFLAERTGGTYSTLKVQPAELEDSGVYFCASSQVLPPTDTQYFGPGTRLTVL.

This clonotype was recorded at least ten times. The genes are TRBV7-3 and TRBJ2-1, with 8 bases that match TRBD1. In germline, CDR1 is SGHTA, CDR2 FQGTGA. CDR3 length: 15 amino acids. The V gene end was trimmed by 4 bases and the J gene end by 6 bases; junction bases not matched to a gene: 8. CDR3 sequence reads: CASSSQLTGGNEQFF. CDR3 in DNA: TGTGCCAGCAGCTCCCAGCTTACAGGGGGCAATGAGCAGTTCTTC.